This T cell receptor beta chain was profiled in a study of STAT5B mutations in CD4+ large granular lymphocyte leukemia. On this clone itself: As yet, its antigen is unknown.

Produced via immunoSEQ multiplex PCR; TCRdb's table is partial and in-frame only. The data show roughly 48,000 clones, about three quarters seen once. Trimming took 0 bases from V and 8 from J, leaving 12 bases between them. Looked up from germline, CDR1 is SGDLS and CDR2 is YYNGEE. This CDR3 comprises 14 residues. Study observations and caveats: Compared with healthy controls (2/35), patient top clones favored TRBV06 (8/27).

V gene TRBV9 combines with J gene TRBJ2-1; a weak D match, TRBD1 (5 bases). This receptor was taken from a human donor in good health. The sequenced sample consisted of CD4+ T cells from blood buffy coats. The CDR3 nucleotides are TGTGCCAGCAGCGTAGGACAGCCTCGGGATGAGCAGTTCTTC. As protein: CASSVGQPRDEQFF. The variable domain in full, completed from reference TRBV9 and TRBJ2-1, reads DSGVTQTPKHLITATGQRVTLRCSPRSGDLSVYWYQQSLDQGLQFLIQYYNGEERAKGNILERFSAQQFPDLHSELNLSSLELGDSALYFCASSVGQPRDEQFFGPGTRLTVL.